This T cell receptor (beta chain) was documented in a study of shared clonotypes between healthy human individuals. Without sorting, samples used about 90 million PBMCs for genomic DNA. It was 250 to 350 ng DNA, roughly 32,000 T cell genomes, that went into each replicate PCR of unsorted PBMC. The repertoire was sequenced with immunoSEQ multiplex PCR; TCRdb's copy has only in-frame clones and lacks some. The sample holds about 460,000 clones; 75% to 80% are singletons and the top ten take about 12%. After removal of 3 bases from V and 1 base from J, the junction contained 8 bases not matched to a gene. Per the germline V gene, CDR1 is KGHSH and CDR2 is LQKENI. The CDR3 totals 18 residues. This clone has just a few counts.

The chain links TRBV18 to TRBJ2-5; 13 bases line up with TRBD2. This clonotype originated in a middle-aged woman in good health. Some clones in this sample may be carry-over from other donors' samples. The sequenced sample consisted of PBMCs. The CDR3 nucleotides read TGTGCCAGCTCACCCAACGTACTAGCGGGGGGGGTCCAAGAGACCCAGTACTTC. It is translated as CASSPNVLAGGVQETQYF.